Each of the 29 T cell receptor beta chains below was sequenced from the same sample in a study of a mutant IDH1 vaccine in newly diagnosed glioma (dated by TCRdb to the early 2020s). Per the publication, the time point label means: baseline, week 1 (first vaccination visit). The treatment or condition label corresponds to: pre-vaccination baseline after standard-of-care therapy. Library prep was done by the immunoSEQ multiplex PCR assay. TCRdb retrieved this table from immuneACCESS and kept in-frame rearrangements only. Not all clones are present; in checked studies, unresolved V genes account for under half, and no reason is known for the remainder. The sample data list around 92,000 clones, and 83% of these were observed just once. The top ten hold under 8% of the sample. The source was PBMCs, collected from a glioma patient treated with radiotherapy, temozolomide or both. The receptors come from a woman between 50 and 59 years old with glioma.

The V call is TRBV4-2, the J call TRBJ2-7; the match to TRBD1 covers 9 bases. Germline V lookup: CDR1 LGHNA, CDR2 YNFKEQ. The V segment lost 6 bases and the J segment 3 bases; nucleotides outside the gene matches: 6. This CDR3 contains 14 residues. The CDR3 protein is CASSSGQGDYEQYF. In nucleotides, the CDR3 is TGTGCCAGCAGTTCGGGACAGGGCGACTACGAGCAGTACTTC.

This clone was detected once. The chain links TRBV20-1 to TRBJ1-2; perhaps TRBD1 as D (5 bases). Germline V CDR1 and CDR2: DFQATT, SNEGSKA (reference sequence). The CDR3 covers 11 residues. The ends were cut back, 5 bases at V and 7 bases at J, with 11 bases in the middle. In DNA, the CDR3 is TGCAGTGCTGGGGACTTAGGTGGCTACACCTTC. Amino acid sequence: CSAGDLGGYTF.

For the CDR3, the DNA is TGTGCCAGCAGCACAGGGTCCTACGAGCAGTACTTC. This sequence encodes CASSTGSYEQYF. The V call is TRBV2, the J call TRBJ2-7; D may be TRBD1 (6 bases). Trimming pared 6 bases from V and 1 base from J, leaving 7 bases between. The CDR3 is 12 residues long. The germline V gene has CDR1 SNHLY and CDR2 FYNNEI.

The rearrangement joins TRBV5-1 to TRBJ2-2; D is perhaps TRBD2 (7 bases). CDR1 and CDR2 from the germline V gene are SGHRS and YFSETQ. V lost 0 bases to trimming and J lost 6 bases, with 15 bases between them. The CDR3 length is 16 residues. This CDR3 reads CASSLEGGDLPGELFF. The CDR3 region has the DNA TGCGCCAGCAGCTTGGAGGGGGGGGATCTTCCCGGGGAGCTGTTTTTT.

This clone was seen only once. The chain employs TRBV4-3 and TRBJ2-5, with TRBD2 matching 7 bases. Germline V CDR1 and CDR2: LGHNA, YSLEER. V gave up 5 bases and J gave up 0 bases; unmatched junction bases: 12. The CDR3 covers 17 residues. The CDR3 region has the DNA TGCGCCAGCAGCTCCGCCCGGGCGGGGGAGTACCAAGAGACCCAGTACTTC. This sequence encodes CASSSARAGEYQETQYF.

V is TRBV5-1 and J is TRBJ1-1, with D uncertain. V was shortened by 1 base and J by 1 base, with 5 bases between the two germline ends. The CDR3 loop spans 13 amino acids. Per germline, CDR1 SGHRS and CDR2 YFSETQ. The CDR3 spells CASSLRENTEAFF. CDR3 bases: TGCGCCAGCAGCTTGAGGGAGAACACTGAAGCTTTCTTT. Filled out from reference TRBV5-1 and TRBJ1-1, the complete variable domain reads KAGVTQTPRYLIKTRGQQVTLSCSPISGHRSVSWYQQTPGQGLQFLFEYFSETQRNKGNFPGRFSGRQFSNSRSEMNVSTLELGDSALYLCASSLRENTEAFFGQGTRLTVV.

J is TRBJ2-5 and V is TRBV7-9; D is unclear. Germline V gene data show CDR1 as SEHNR and CDR2 as FQNEAQ (reference sequence). There are 12 residues in the CDR3. V lost 4 bases and J lost 4, with 7 bases in between. This CDR3 reads CASSSLGETQYF. CDR3 DNA sequence: TGTGCCAGCAGCTCCCTTGGAGAGACCCAGTACTTC.

This chain uses TRBV6-5 with TRBJ1-1; 7 bases map to TRBD1. Losses at the gene ends were 7 bases for V and 5 bases for J; bases not matched to a gene: 13. Germline V gene lookup returns CDR1 MNHEY and CDR2 SVGAGI. The CDR3 contains 15 residues. CDR3 nucleotides: TGTGCCAGCACTAGGGGGCGCCGGAGGCAAACTGAAGCTTTCTTT. This sequence encodes CASTRGRRRQTEAFF.

This chain joins TRBV29-1 and TRBJ1-1; D remains unclear. V lost 6 bases to trimming and J lost 7 bases, with 12 bases between them. From germline, CDR1 is SQVTM and CDR2 ANQGSEA. This CDR3 spans 11 amino acids. The CDR3 DNA reads TGCAGCGTGGAGATCCTGAGTGAAGCTTTCTTT. Its translation is CSVEILSEAFF.

This clone was found a few times. The V call is TRBV2, the J call TRBJ2-7; D unclear. This CDR3 is 12 amino acids long. Germline CDR1 SNHLY, CDR2 FYNNEI. The germline V and J ends were trimmed by 4 bases and 4 bases, with 8 bases remaining between them. In nucleotides, the CDR3 is TGTGCCAGCAGTGGCCTTGAGTACGAGCAGTACTTC. It codes for CASSGLEYEQYF. The variable domain in full, with the rest retrieved from reference TRBV2 and TRBJ2-7, is EPEVTQTPSHQVTQMGQEVILRCVPISNHLYFYWYRQILGQKVEFLVSFYNNEISEKSEIFDDQFSVERPDGSNFTLKIRSTKLEDSAMYFCASSGLEYEQYFGPGTRLTVT.

Only a few counts were recorded for this clone. The chain couples TRBV9 to TRBJ2-2; tentative D call: TRBD1 (6 bases). Germline V gives CDR1 SGDLS, CDR2 YYNGEE. The CDR3 is made up of 15 amino acids. Trimming pared 1 base from V and 4 bases from J, leaving 11 bases between. In nucleotides, the CDR3 is TGTGCCAGCAGCGTAACAGGGACGATCACCGGGGAGCTGTTTTTT. This codes for CASSVTGTITGELFF.

The rearrangement uses TRBV2 and TRBJ2-7; 9 bases align to TRBD2. Unmatched junction bases numbered 7, after V lost 3 bases and J lost 10 bases. CDR1 SNHLY and CDR2 FYNNEI come from the germline V gene. The CDR3 loop spans 13 amino acids. Here the CDR3 reads CASSDGGGAAQYF. As DNA, the CDR3 is TGTGCCAGCAGTGATGGCGGGGGGGCCGCCCAGTACTTC.

This clone was counted only a few times. DNA for the CDR3: TGTGCCAGCAGCCTCTCGTCTAAAAAACTGTTTTTT. Residues: CASSLSSKKLFF. The V and J genes are TRBV7-9 and TRBJ1-4; D remains ambiguous. Deletions cut 5 bases from V and 9 bases from J, with 10 bases between. In germline, CDR1 is SEHNR, CDR2 FQNEAQ (reference sequence). The CDR3 contains 12 residues.

The genes are TRBV19 and TRBJ1-3, with D unclear. The CDR3 runs 15 residues. The V and J ends lost 7 bases and 0 bases respectively, with 13 bases between them. Germline V gene data show CDR1 as LNHDA and CDR2 as SQIVND (reference sequence). CDR3 region: CASKVAASSGNTIYF. In DNA form, the CDR3 reads TGTGCCAGTAAAGTGGCAGCCAGCTCTGGAAACACCATATATTTT.

This clone was recorded only once. The rearrangement uses TRBV30 and TRBJ1-6; D is possibly TRBD1 (5 bases). Germline loops: CDR1 GTSNPN, CDR2 SVGIG (reference sequence). The CDR3 is made up of 15 amino acids. Trimming stripped 4 bases from V and 4 bases from J, with 14 bases between. CDR3 bases: TGTGCCTGGAAGGGGCAGAACTTTTATAATTCACCCCTCCACTTT. This codes for CAWKGQNFYNSPLHF.

The rearrangement uses TRBV27 and TRBJ1-1; the match to TRBD1 covers 8 bases. The junction had 8 bases not matched to a gene; V was cut back by 5 bases and J by 0 bases. Germline V gives CDR1 MNHEY, CDR2 SMNVEV (reference sequence). The CDR3 spans 16 residues. In nucleotides, the CDR3 is TGTGCCAGCAGTGATCAACAGGGGGGAATGAACACTGAAGCTTTCTTT. Amino acid sequence: CASSDQQGGMNTEAFF.

The chain's CDR3 is CASSAPDRVNEKLFF. CDR3 coding DNA: TGTGCCAGTAGTGCCCCGGACAGGGTTAATGAAAAACTGTTTTTT. This chain links TRBV19 with TRBJ1-4; TRBD1 aligns across 8 bases. Germline V CDR1 and CDR2: LNHDA, SQIVND (reference sequence). V gave up 5 bases and J gave up 4 bases; unmatched junction bases: 6. The CDR3 consists of 15 residues.

The V and J genes are TRBV13 and TRBJ2-5; D is undetermined. CDR3 length equals 15 residues. The V and J ends lost 7 bases and 2 bases respectively, with 17 bases between them. From germline, CDR1 is PRHDT and CDR2 FYEKMQ (reference sequence). CDR3 amino acids: CASTPVGKVQETQYF. CDR3 nucleotide sequence: TGTGCCAGCACCCCTGTGGGTAAGGTACAAGAGACCCAGTACTTC.

This clone was recorded only once. The V and J genes are TRBV13 and TRBJ2-2, with D maybe TRBD2 (5 bases). The CDR3 is made up of 13 amino acids. V lost 3 bases, J lost 7 bases, and 9 bases lay in between. The germline gives CDR1 PRHDT, CDR2 FYEKMQ (reference sequence). The CDR3 DNA reads as TGTGCCAGCAGCTTCGGAGGAATCGGGGAGCTGTTTTTT. Amino acids: CASSFGGIGELFF.

The J gene is TRBJ1-1, the V gene TRBV19; D perhaps matches TRBD1 (5 bases). The CDR3 runs to 16 residues. The germline V gene encodes CDR1 LNHDA and CDR2 SQIVND (reference sequence). The ends were cut back, 0 bases at V and 0 bases at J, with 11 bases in the middle. CDR3 protein: CASSIEAGRVNTEAFF. CDR3 nucleotides: TGTGCCAGTAGTATAGAGGCGGGCAGGGTGAACACTGAAGCTTTCTTT.

The chain employs TRBV7-2 and TRBJ1-5; tentatively, D is TRBD1 (5 bases). Germline CDR1 SGHTA, CDR2 FQGNSA. The V end lost 0 bases, the J end lost 2 bases, and 14 bases lay between the germline ends. This CDR3 contains 17 residues. In DNA, the CDR3 is TGTGCCAGCAGCTTAGCGAGGGCCCAGGGAGGCAATCAGCCCCAGCATTTT. It yields the protein CASSLARAQGGNQPQHF.

The chain has TRBV19 and TRBJ2-7; 14 bases map to TRBD2. Per germline, CDR1 LNHDA and CDR2 SQIVND (reference sequence). Trimming removed 10 bases from V and 0 bases from J; junction bases left unmatched: 8. This CDR3 has 16 residues. The CDR3 DNA reads as TGTGCCACTGACGGGACTAGCGGGGGACTCTCCTACGAGCAGTACTTC. It translates to CATDGTSGGLSYEQYF.

The CDR3 sequence: CSVAYGTGWEGYTF. In nucleotides, the CDR3 is TGCAGCGTTGCCTACGGGACAGGGTGGGAAGGCTACACCTTC. V and J are TRBV29-1 and TRBJ1-2; 9 bases align to TRBD1. CDR3 length: 14 amino acids. V was clipped by 4 bases and J by 8 bases; unmatched bases: 11. Germline V gene lookup returns CDR1 SQVTM and CDR2 ANQGSEA.

This clone has only a few counts. V gene TRBV7-9 combines with J gene TRBJ2-2; the D is unclear. CDR3 size: 14 residues. Germline V gives CDR1 SEHNR, CDR2 FQNEAQ (reference sequence). Trimming removed 5 bases from V and 4 bases from J, with 11 bases in between. CDR3 nucleotides: TGTGCCAGCAGCCCCGCCGACACCACCGGGGAGCTGTTTTTT. Translated, it gives CASSPADTTGELFF.

This chain uses TRBV4-1 with TRBJ2-2; unclear D gene. Germline CDR1 MGHRA, CDR2 YSYEKL. CDR3 length: 13 residues. V lost 4 bases, J lost 3 bases, and 6 bases lay in between. The CDR3 loop reads CASSRMDTGELFF. CDR3 coding DNA: TGCGCCAGCAGCCGGATGGACACCGGGGAGCTGTTTTTT.

This clone was counted once. V gene TRBV7-8 combines with J gene TRBJ2-1, with 15 bases that match TRBD2. The CDR3 loop spans 18 amino acids. Trimming at V came to 5 bases and at J to 3 bases, leaving 8 bases not matched to a gene. The V gene's germline CDR1 is SGHVS and CDR2 FQNEAQ. In DNA form, the CDR3 reads TGTGCCAGCAGCCGGGGACTAGCGGGGGGCCCGGGCTACAATGAGCAGTTCTTC. This translates into CASSRGLAGGPGYNEQFF.

The chain is built from TRBV28 and TRBJ1-2, with no clear D. Germline CDR1 reads MDHEN; CDR2 reads SYDVKM. CDR3 length equals 12 residues. V was cut by 3 bases and J by 4 bases, with 6 bases left in between. CDR3 sequence (DNA): TGTGCCAGCAGTTTTTTGAGCTATGGCTACACCTTC. Its translation is CASSFLSYGYTF.

V gene TRBV7-8 combines with J gene TRBJ1-5; tentatively, D is TRBD1 (6 bases). This CDR3 is built from 14 residues. CDR1 is SGHVS and CDR2 is FQNEAQ in the germline V gene. V shed 5 bases and J shed 7 bases, with 15 bases lying between them. CDR3 coding DNA: TGTGCCAGCAGCCGCAGGGGAGTGAGACAGCCCCAGCATTTT. Translating it yields CASSRRGVRQPQHF. The whole variable domain, remainder taken from reference TRBV7-8 and TRBJ1-5, is GAGVSQSPRYKVAKRGQDVALRCDPISGHVSLFWYQQALGQGPEFLTYFQNEAQLDKSGLPSDRFFAERPEGSVSTLKIQRTQQEDSAVYLCASSRRGVRQPQHFGDGTRLSIL.

The CDR3 loop is CASSRGQKHQPQHF. The CDR3 DNA follows: TGTGCCAGCAGCAGGGGACAAAAACATCAGCCCCAGCATTTT. V is TRBV21-1 and J is TRBJ1-5; the D call in the table, TRBD1, was not verified against the DNA. TRBV21-1 is classified as a pseudogene. The CDR3 length is 14 residues.